The TCR beta chain under discussion was sequenced for a study of OX40 agonist ivuxolimab in advanced cancers. In the study overall: Patients treated during dose escalation were battling hepatocellular carcinoma, melanoma, renal cell or head and neck cancer. General study findings and limits: Clones of CD4+ and CD8+ blood T cells grew by week 6 at doses of 0.1 to 3.0 mg/kg. Expanded clones were, on average, more numerous among CD8+ T cells than CD4+.

On this clone: Its specificity is unknown.

Libraries were prepared by immunoSEQ multiplex PCR; TCRdb keeps only in-frame clonotypes and omits some of them. The sample lists around 38,000 clones, 70% to 85% occurring once. The CDR3 loop spans 15 amino acids. Germline assignment: CDR1 LGHNA and CDR2 YSLEER. V trimming: 1 base; J trimming: 2 bases; junction bases outside the gene matches: 3. V is TRBV4-3 and J is TRBJ2-5; 8 bases align to TRBD1. The specimen was CD4+ or CD8+ T cells sorted from blood, collected in a trial of the OX40 agonist ivuxolimab. The source of this sequence is an adult with an advanced solid tumor such as melanoma, head and neck, liver or kidney cancer. The CDR3: CASSQGTGKQETQYF. CDR3 DNA: TGCGCCAGCAGCCAAGGGACAGGGAAGCAAGAGACCCAGTACTTC.